The rows below give T cell receptor beta chains drawn from one sample of a study of cytomegalovirus exposure and HLA in healthy donors. The data were produced by immunoSEQ multiplex PCR, yet TCRdb's version contains in-frame clones alone and is incomplete. The sample lists roughly 100,000 clones, about 16% occurring once. Specimen: PBMCs. The receptors derive from a female donor in good health and CMV-seronegative. Both conserved end residues are part of each CDR3. D genes are given only for firm matches. The size of a clone is reported for some rows only, either as once, few or many, or as a class for expanded clones.

cdr3_nt cdr3_aa d_call j_call v_call clone_size
TGCGCCAGCAGCCGGGCGGGCGGGAACACCGGGGAGCTGTTTTTT CASSRAGGNTGELFF - TRBJ2-2 TRBV4-1 -
TGCGCCAGCAGTGTCGAAAGGAGCCATGGCTACACCTTC CASSVERSHGYTF - TRBJ1-2 TRBV10-1 -
TGTGCCAGCAGCTCGGCCCCCCGGGACAGGGCCTACGAGCAGTACTTC CASSSAPRDRAYEQYF TRBD1 TRBJ2-7 TRBV7-6 -
TGTGCCTGGAGTGTACCCTGGGGTCAGGGTGGCTACACCTTC CAWSVPWGQGGYTF - TRBJ1-2 TRBV30 few
TGCGCCAGCAGCTTGGCCCGGACAGTAAGGACCTACAATGAGCAGTTCTTC CASSLARTVRTYNEQFF - TRBJ2-1 TRBV5-1 -
TGTGCCAGCAGGGGAAGGACAAGAGTCGATGAGCAGTTCTTC CASRGRTRVDEQFF - TRBJ2-1 TRBV2 -
TGTGCCTGGAGTCCCGCATACGGGAGAGGCTACACCTTC CAWSPAYGRGYTF - TRBJ1-2 TRBV30 few
TGCAGCGTGGGATACGACAGGGTCGCTAATGAAAAACTGTTTTTT CSVGYDRVANEKLFF TRBD1 TRBJ1-4 TRBV29-1 -
TGTGCCAGCAGTTCCGGGACTACCCAAGAGACCCAGTACTTC CASSSGTTQETQYF TRBD2 TRBJ2-5 TRBV2 -
TGCGCCAGCAGCCATAGCGGGGGGGCGGCAGATACGCAGTATTTT CASSHSGGAADTQYF TRBD2 TRBJ2-3 TRBV4-3 few
TGTGCCAGCAGCTTAGCCTTGGCTAGCGGCACAGATACGCAGTATTTT CASSLALASGTDTQYF - TRBJ2-3 TRBV7-2 few
TGTGCCAGCTCACCACCTCTAGCGGACCTCTACGAGCAGTACTTC CASSPPLADLYEQYF TRBD2 TRBJ2-7 TRBV18 few
TGTGCCAGCAGCTTGCGGCGGGGGGTCTACAATGAGCAGTTCTTC CASSLRRGVYNEQFF TRBD2 TRBJ2-1 TRBV7-8 few
TGTGCCAGCAGCTTACGGGAGATGAACACTGAAGCTTTCTTT CASSLREMNTEAFF - TRBJ1-1 TRBV7-9 -
TGTGCCAGCAGTTACTCAGCGACAGGGTACGGCTACACCTTC CASSYSATGYGYTF TRBD1 TRBJ1-2 TRBV6-5 few
TGTGCCAGCAGTTTGACTAGTCTGGAGACCCAGTACTTC CASSLTSLETQYF - TRBJ2-5 TRBV28 -
TGTGCCAGCAGCTTGCGGTGGGGGGGCGGAGAGACCCAGTACTTC CASSLRWGGGETQYF - TRBJ2-5 TRBV7-8 few
TGTGCCAGCAGCGCCGGGGGGATAGATACGCAGTATTTT CASSAGGIDTQYF TRBD2 TRBJ2-3 TRBV9 -
TGTGCCAGCAGTGTGGGACAGCCGACCGATGAGCAGTTCTTC CASSVGQPTDEQFF TRBD1 TRBJ2-1 TRBV6-1 many
TGCGCCAGCAGCCAAGATCCTAGCCAAGAGACCCAGTACTTC CASSQDPSQETQYF - TRBJ2-5 TRBV4-1 few
TGTGCCAGCAGCTTAGGAGGCCTTGCGGGTGAAAAACTGTTTTTT CASSLGGLAGEKLFF - TRBJ1-4 TRBV7-9 few
TGTGCCAGCAGCTCTCTAGTGAGGGCAGCCGGGGATACGCAGTATTTT CASSSLVRAAGDTQYF - TRBJ2-3 TRBV7-2 few
TGTGCCAGCAGTTTGGGAGGATTAGGGGAAAAACTGTTTTTT CASSLGGLGEKLFF - TRBJ1-4 TRBV28 few
TGTGCCAGCAGCCCGGAGCGGGAGGCCCAAGAGACCCAGTACTTC CASSPEREAQETQYF TRBD2 TRBJ2-5 TRBV4-2 -
TGTGCCAGCAGCCCGGGACAGGCTACCGGGGAGCTGTTTTTT CASSPGQATGELFF TRBD1 TRBJ2-2 TRBV11-3 few
TGTGCCAGCAGTTACTACAACTTAGCAGATAATTCACCCCTCCACTTT CASSYYNLADNSPLHF - TRBJ1-6 TRBV6-5 few
TGCGCCAGCAGCTCGACAGGAGAAGAGACCTACGAGCAGTACTTC CASSSTGEETYEQYF - TRBJ2-7 TRBV5-1 few
TGTGCCAGCAGGTCGGGACTAGCAAGTACCGGGGAGCTGTTTTTT CASRSGLASTGELFF TRBD2 TRBJ2-2 TRBV7-3 few
TGCGCCAGCACCCGACAGACCGAATATGGCTACACCTTC CASTRQTEYGYTF - TRBJ1-2 TRBV10-2 -
TGTGCCAGCAGCCAACAGGGACTAGCGGGAGGAGAGACCCAGTACTTC CASSQQGLAGGETQYF TRBD2 TRBJ2-5 TRBV14 few
TGTGCCAGCAGCTTAGGGACTAGCGGGATAGAGCAGTACTTC CASSLGTSGIEQYF TRBD2 TRBJ2-7 TRBV7-9 few
TGTGCCAGCATCGAGGGTCAGGGGGCGCGTGCGGAAGCTTTCTTT CASIEGQGARAEAFF TRBD1 TRBJ1-1 TRBV28 few
TGTGCCAGCAGCTCTGAACTAGCGGGGGGGACTAACCAAGAGACCCAGTACTTC CASSSELAGGTNQETQYF TRBD2 TRBJ2-5 TRBV7-9 -
TGTGCCAGCAGCCAACAGGGATACGAGCAGTACTTC CASSQQGYEQYF - TRBJ2-7 TRBV5-8 -
TGTGCCAGCAGCCCTGGGGTGGCAGAAGGGGTGAACACTGAAGCTTTCTTT CASSPGVAEGVNTEAFF - TRBJ1-1 TRBV9 -
TGTGCAGCCGGGTGGAGCTCCTACAATGAGCAGTTCTTC CAAGWSSYNEQFF - TRBJ2-1 TRBV6-5 -
TGTGCCAGCAGTGAGCCTACTAGCGGCCAAGAGACCCAGTACTTC CASSEPTSGQETQYF TRBD2 TRBJ2-5 TRBV25-1 few